This passage covers 18 T cell receptor beta chains from one sample sequenced in a study of tumor-infiltrating lymphocytes in primary liver carcinoma. Between roughly 20 and 33 mg of unsorted bulk tissue served as the source from which RNA and DNA were co-extracted. The input was 500 ng total RNA; TCR beta cDNA was made from it with a constant-region primer. Libraries covering TCR beta were generated through three nested multiplex PCR rounds (using a slightly modified ARM-PCR). Amplification in the first two PCR rounds was performed using TRBV1-TRBV30 forward primers and a C-beta reverse primer for around 10 cycles each. Using its own MiXCR run on the multiplex PCR reads, TCRdb lists one record per CDR3 protein. The sample lists about 78,000 distinct CDR3 sequences; about 72% were seen once. The sequenced material came from liver tumor tissue from sampling region 4. Subset defined: tumor region T4, right-lateral pole. The source is a man aged 35 to 55 with primary liver carcinoma and hepatitis B virus infection.

About this clonotype itself: The CDR3 ends on some other residue instead of the conserved phenylalanine or tryptophan, so this is likely a read error. The chain employs TRBV29-1 and TRBJ1-1; D is ambiguous. CDR3 length equals 10 residues. Germline CDR1 reads SQVTM; CDR2 reads ANQGSEA. DNA for the CDR3: TGCAGCCTTGAGGAGGGTGAAGCTTTCATT. This gives the protein CSLEEGEAFI.

A word on this clonotype: The final CDR3 position lacks the conserved phenylalanine or tryptophan, pointing to a likely read error. The V call is TRBV11-1, the J call TRBJ2-1, with 8 bases that match TRBD1. The CDR3 totals 16 residues. Trimming removed 7 bases from V and 7 bases from J; junction bases left unmatched: 15. Looked up from germline, CDR1 is SGHAT and CDR2 is FQDESV (reference sequence). The CDR3 loop reads CASNSILRQGTNEQFL. CDR3 nucleotide sequence: TGTGCCAGCAACTCCATTCTTCGACAGGGGACTAATGAGCAGTTCTTA.

The chain carries TRBV6-1 and TRBJ2-6; D gene unclear. From germline, CDR1 is MNHNS and CDR2 SASEGT. V shed 4 bases and J shed 1 base, with 17 bases lying between them. CDR3 size: 18 residues. As DNA, the CDR3 is TGTGCCAGCAGTGTAGCTAGGACGAAGTGGTCTGGGGCCAACGTCCTGACTTTC. This translates into CASSVARTKWSGANVLTF.

As regards this clonotype: No conserved phenylalanine or tryptophan ends this CDR3, so it is likely a read error. The chain links TRBV28 to TRBJ2-3, with TRBD2 identical over 8 bases. The V and J ends lost 6 bases and 7 bases, in that order; junction bases with no gene match: 15. This CDR3 comprises 16 residues. Germline CDR1 is MDHEN and CDR2 is SYDVKM. CDR3 in amino acids: CASRHRGGRGQNTQYL. The CDR3 DNA is TGTGCCAGCAGGCATCGGGGGGGACGAGGCCAGAATACGCAGTATTTG.

About this clonotype: A junction boundary mismatches the germline segment, possibly from a read error. The rearrangement links TRBV6-1 to TRBJ2-3; D might be TRBD2 (6 bases). The V gene's germline CDR1 is MNHNS and CDR2 SASEGT. This CDR3 region has 16 residues. CDR3 nucleotide sequence: TGTGCCAGCAGTGACCCTGTGGAGGGGTTAAGAGATACGCGGTATTTT. This codes for CASSDPVEGLRDTRYF.

This clonotype was recorded many times. The chain employs TRBV29-1 and TRBJ2-7; D gene uncertain. Germline V gene data show CDR1 as SQVTM and CDR2 as ANQGSEA. This CDR3 spans 13 amino acids. V dropped 4 bases and J dropped 0 bases, with 10 bases sitting between them. This chain's CDR3 is CSVGTDNSYEQYF. The CDR3 region has the DNA TGCAGCGTTGGGACCGACAACTCCTACGAGCAGTACTTC.

To note about this clonotype: A junction boundary mismatches the germline segment, possibly from a read error. The V and J genes are TRBV7-9 and TRBJ2-1, with D possibly being TRBD1 or TRBD2 (7 bases each). CDR1 and CDR2 from the germline V gene are SEHNR and FQNEAQ (reference sequence). This CDR3 contains 18 residues. CDR3 DNA sequence: TGTGCCAGCAACTTACGCCCCTCACAGGGGAGGGGAGCCAATGAGCAGTTCTTC. This codes for CASNLRPSQGRGANEQFF.

This clonotype was seen more than once but under ten times. The rearrangement joins TRBV18 to TRBJ2-5; no clear D gene. This CDR3 is built from 11 residues. Per germline, CDR1 KGHSH and CDR2 LQKENI. The V gene lost 6 bases and the J gene lost 5 bases, with 7 bases spanning the gap. The CDR3 DNA sequence: TGTGCCAGCTCCAGTGAGGAGACCCAGTACTTC. It codes for CASSSEETQYF.

This clonotype showed up just once. One end of the junction does not line up with germline, which may come from a read error. This chain uses TRBV6-1 with TRBJ2-3; D unresolved. The CDR3 is 12 residues long. Germline lookup yields CDR1 MNHNS and CDR2 SASEGT. The CDR3 sequence is CANSVWLDTQYF. Written as DNA, the CDR3 is TGTGCCAACAGTGTGTGGTTAGATACGCAGTATTTT.

Remarks on this clonotype: One end of the junction varies from germline; a read error may be responsible. V usage is TRBV29-1 and J usage is TRBJ2-3; 7 bases map to TRBD2. In germline, CDR1 is SQVTM, CDR2 ANQGSEA. The CDR3 runs to 13 residues. CDR3 protein: CSVEWEGLSTQYF. CDR3 DNA: TGCAGTGTTGAATGGGAGGGATTGAGTACGCAGTATTTT.

A note on this clonotype: Being one base from a much bigger clone, this may be a read error. The chain combines TRBV30 with TRBJ1-2; tentative D call: TRBD1 (6 bases). Germline assignment: CDR1 GTSNPN and CDR2 SVGIG (reference sequence). The CDR3 runs 13 residues. CDR3 nucleotide sequence: TGTGCCTGGACCTCCGGGGGGCGCGGTGGCAACACCTTC. It codes for CAWTSGGRGGNTF.

This clonotype has a handful of counts. V gene TRBV25-1 combines with J gene TRBJ1-4, with unresolved D. Trimming removed 6 bases at V and 0 bases at J, with 11 bases between. There are 15 residues in the CDR3. The V gene's germline CDR1 is MGHDK and CDR2 SYGVNS. CDR3 sequence (DNA): TGTGCCAGCAGATCACCCCATGCAACTAATGAAAAACTGTTTTTT. Its translation: CASRSPHATNEKLFF.

With respect to this clonotype: Given a much more abundant clone one base away, this may be a read error. The chain couples TRBV5-1 to TRBJ2-1; 9 nucleotides align to TRBD2. Germline lookup yields CDR1 SGHRS and CDR2 YFSETQ. This CDR3 has 16 residues. Trimming at V came to 6 bases and at J to 0 bases, leaving 7 bases not matched to a gene. The CDR3 nucleotides read TGCGCCAGCAACTTCCTTAGCGGGAGCTCCTACAATGAGCAGTTCTTC. This translates into CASNFLSGSSYNEQFF.

On this clonotype: A much larger clone lies one base from this, so it may be a read error. This CDR3 fails to terminate in the conserved phenylalanine or tryptophan, so it likely reflects a read error. V is TRBV6-6 and J is TRBJ1-1; D ambiguous. V dropped 5 bases and J dropped 1 base, with 8 bases sitting between them. The CDR3 covers 13 residues. Looked up from germline, CDR1 is MNHNY and CDR2 is SVGAGI (reference sequence). The CDR3 loop reads CASSVHQNTEAFL. The CDR3 DNA follows: TGTGCCAGCAGTGTACATCAGAACACTGAAGCTTTCCTT.

As concerns this clonotype: Possible read error: a much larger clone is one base away. The chain joins TRBV28 to TRBJ2-5, with 7 positions matching TRBD2. The germline CDR1 and CDR2 sequences are MDHEN and SYDVKM. Trimming cost V 5 bases and J 2 bases; bases outside gene matches: 11. The CDR3 contains 16 residues. CDR3 nucleotides: TGTGCCAGCAGTATTCGACTGGCGGGGGTTCAAGAGACCCAGTACTTC. It is translated as CASSIRLAGVQETQYF.

Notes on this clonotype: A much more abundant neighbour one base away suggests this may be a read error. V gene TRBV7-9 combines with J gene TRBJ1-1; no reliable D call. Trimming pared 4 bases from V and 0 bases from J, leaving 3 bases between. This CDR3 has 12 residues. CDR1 is SEHNR and CDR2 is FQNEAQ in the germline V gene (reference sequence). The CDR3 is CASSSMNTEAFF. The CDR3 DNA is TGTGCCAGCAGCTCAATGAACACTGAAGCTTTCTTT.

With regard to this clonotype: A much larger clone differs from this one at a single base, so this may be a read error. The gene calls are TRBV28 and TRBJ1-1; no clear D. V was clipped by 2 bases and J by 1 base, with 8 bases between them. The length of the CDR3 is 14 residues. CDR1 is MDHEN and CDR2 is SYDVKM in the germline V gene. For the CDR3, the DNA is TGTGCCAGCAGTTTAGGATCGCAGAACACTGAAGCTTTCTTT. Amino acid sequence: CASSLGSQNTEAFF.

This clonotype has just a few counts. The chain has TRBV7-8 and TRBJ2-2; the D gene is possibly TRBD2 (6 bases). The CDR3 extends over 12 amino acids. The germline V gene encodes CDR1 SGHVS and CDR2 FQNEAQ. V lost 4 bases to trimming and J lost 14 bases, with 14 bases between them. The CDR3 nucleotides read TGTGCCAGCAGCTCAAACACCGGGGGACTGTTTTTT. As protein: CASSSNTGGLFF.